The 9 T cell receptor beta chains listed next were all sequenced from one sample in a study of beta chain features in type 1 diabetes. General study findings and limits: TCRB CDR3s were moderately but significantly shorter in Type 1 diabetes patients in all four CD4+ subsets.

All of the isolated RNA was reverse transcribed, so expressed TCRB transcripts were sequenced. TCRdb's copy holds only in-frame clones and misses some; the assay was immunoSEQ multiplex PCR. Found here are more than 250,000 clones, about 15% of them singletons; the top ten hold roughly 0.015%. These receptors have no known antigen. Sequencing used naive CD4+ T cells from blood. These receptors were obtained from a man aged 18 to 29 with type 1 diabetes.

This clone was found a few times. Here the CDR3 DNA reads TGTGCCAGCAGAAGGACAGGGCGGTCAAGCACAGATACGCAGTATTTT. Translated: CASRRTGRSSTDTQYF. V usage is TRBV28 and J usage is TRBJ2-3; 8 bases map to TRBD1. The V gene end was trimmed by 6 bases and the J gene end by 0 bases; junction bases not matched to a gene: 8. Germline V CDR1 and CDR2: MDHEN, SYDVKM. The CDR3 sequence is 16 residues long.

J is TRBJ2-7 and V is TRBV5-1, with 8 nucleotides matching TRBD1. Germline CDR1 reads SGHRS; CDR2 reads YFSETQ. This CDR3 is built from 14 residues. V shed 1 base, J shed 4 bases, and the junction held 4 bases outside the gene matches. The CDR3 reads CASSLTGGMYEQYF. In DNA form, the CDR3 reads TGCGCCAGCAGCTTGACAGGGGGAATGTACGAGCAGTACTTC.

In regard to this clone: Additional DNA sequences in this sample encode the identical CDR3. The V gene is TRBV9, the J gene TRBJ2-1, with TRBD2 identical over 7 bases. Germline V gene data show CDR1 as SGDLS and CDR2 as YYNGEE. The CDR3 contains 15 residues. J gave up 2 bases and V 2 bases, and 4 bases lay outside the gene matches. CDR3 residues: CASSVGGGTYNEQFF. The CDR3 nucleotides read TGTGCCAGCAGCGTGGGCGGGGGAACCTACAATGAGCAGTTCTTC.

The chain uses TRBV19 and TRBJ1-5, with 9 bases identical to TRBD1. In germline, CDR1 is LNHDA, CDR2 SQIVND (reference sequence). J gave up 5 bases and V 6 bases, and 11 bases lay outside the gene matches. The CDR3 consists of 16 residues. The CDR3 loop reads CASSITGGEGYQPQHF. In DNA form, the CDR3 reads TGTGCCAGTAGCATTACAGGGGGCGAGGGGTATCAGCCCCAGCATTTT.

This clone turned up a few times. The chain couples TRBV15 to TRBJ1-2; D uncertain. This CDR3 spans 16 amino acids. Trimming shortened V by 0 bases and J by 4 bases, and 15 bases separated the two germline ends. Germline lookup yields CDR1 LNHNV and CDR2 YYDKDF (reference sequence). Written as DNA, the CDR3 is TGTGCCACCAGCAGAGATCGCCGGGGAAGGTCCTATGGCTACACCTTC. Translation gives CATSRDRRGRSYGYTF.

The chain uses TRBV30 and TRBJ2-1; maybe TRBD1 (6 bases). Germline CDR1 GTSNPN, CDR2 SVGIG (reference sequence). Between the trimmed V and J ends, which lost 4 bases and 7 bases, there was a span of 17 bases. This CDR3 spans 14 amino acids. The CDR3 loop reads CAWTRTAPGNEQFF. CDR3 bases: TGTGCCTGGACCCGGACAGCCCCGGGGAATGAGCAGTTCTTC.

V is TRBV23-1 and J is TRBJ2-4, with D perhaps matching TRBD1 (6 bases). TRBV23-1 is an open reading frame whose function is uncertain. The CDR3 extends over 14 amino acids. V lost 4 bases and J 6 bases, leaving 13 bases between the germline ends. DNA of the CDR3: TGCGCCAGCAGTCCTTGGACAGATACAAACATTCAGTACTTC. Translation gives CASSPWTDTNIQYF.

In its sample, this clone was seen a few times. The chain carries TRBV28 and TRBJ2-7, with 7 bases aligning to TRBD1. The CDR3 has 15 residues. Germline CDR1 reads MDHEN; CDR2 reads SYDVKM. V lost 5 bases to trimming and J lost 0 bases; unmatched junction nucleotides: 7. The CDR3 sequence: CASSPGTASSYEQYF. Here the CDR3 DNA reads TGTGCCAGCAGTCCCGGGACAGCGAGCTCCTACGAGCAGTACTTC.

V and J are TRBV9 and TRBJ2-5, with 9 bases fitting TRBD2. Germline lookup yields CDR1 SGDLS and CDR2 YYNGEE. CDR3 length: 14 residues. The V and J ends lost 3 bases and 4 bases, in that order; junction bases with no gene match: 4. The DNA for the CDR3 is TGTGCCAGCAGCGGCGGGGGGGGTTCAGAGACCCAGTACTTC. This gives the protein CASSGGGGSETQYF.